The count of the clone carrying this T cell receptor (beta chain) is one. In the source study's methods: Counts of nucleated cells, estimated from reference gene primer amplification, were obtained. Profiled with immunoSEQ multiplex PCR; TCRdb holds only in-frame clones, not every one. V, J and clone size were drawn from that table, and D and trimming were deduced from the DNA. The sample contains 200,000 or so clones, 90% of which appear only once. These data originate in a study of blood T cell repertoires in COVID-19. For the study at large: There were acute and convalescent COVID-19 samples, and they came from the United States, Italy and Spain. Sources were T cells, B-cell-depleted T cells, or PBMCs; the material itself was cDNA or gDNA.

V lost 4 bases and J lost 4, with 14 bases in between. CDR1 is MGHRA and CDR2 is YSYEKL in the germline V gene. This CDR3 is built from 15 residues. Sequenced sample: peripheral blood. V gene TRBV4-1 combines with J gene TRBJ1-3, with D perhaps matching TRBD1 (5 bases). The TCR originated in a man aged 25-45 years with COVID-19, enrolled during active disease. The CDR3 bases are TGCGCCAGCAGCCGCGAGACAGTGAAAGGAAACACCATATATTTT. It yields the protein CASSRETVKGNTIYF.